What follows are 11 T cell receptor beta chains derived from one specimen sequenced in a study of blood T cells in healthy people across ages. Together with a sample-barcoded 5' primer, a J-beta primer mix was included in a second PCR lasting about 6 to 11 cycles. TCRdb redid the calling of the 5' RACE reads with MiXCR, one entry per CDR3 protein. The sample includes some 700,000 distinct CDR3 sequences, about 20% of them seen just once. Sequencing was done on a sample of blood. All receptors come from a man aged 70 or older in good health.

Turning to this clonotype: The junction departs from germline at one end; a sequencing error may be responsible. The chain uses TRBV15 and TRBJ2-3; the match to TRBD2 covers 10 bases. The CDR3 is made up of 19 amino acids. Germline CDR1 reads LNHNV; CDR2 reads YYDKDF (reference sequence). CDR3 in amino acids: CATSREVVKTSGAPRAQYF. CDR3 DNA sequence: TGCGCCACCAGCAGAGAGGTGGTTAAAACTAGCGGGGCCCCTCGGGCGCAGTATTTT.

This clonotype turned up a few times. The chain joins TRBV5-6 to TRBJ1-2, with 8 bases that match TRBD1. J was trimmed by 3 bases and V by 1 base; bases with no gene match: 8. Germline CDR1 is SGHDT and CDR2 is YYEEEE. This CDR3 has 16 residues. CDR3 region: CASSLYRQGRDYGYTF. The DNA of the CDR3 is TGTGCCAGCAGCTTGTATCGACAGGGGAGAGACTATGGCTACACCTTC.

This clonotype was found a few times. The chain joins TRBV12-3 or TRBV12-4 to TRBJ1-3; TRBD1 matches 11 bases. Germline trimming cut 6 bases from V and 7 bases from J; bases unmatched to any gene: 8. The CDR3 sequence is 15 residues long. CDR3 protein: CASSRGQGVPNTIYF. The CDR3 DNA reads TGTGCCAGCAGCCGGGGACAGGGGGTCCCCAACACCATATATTTT.

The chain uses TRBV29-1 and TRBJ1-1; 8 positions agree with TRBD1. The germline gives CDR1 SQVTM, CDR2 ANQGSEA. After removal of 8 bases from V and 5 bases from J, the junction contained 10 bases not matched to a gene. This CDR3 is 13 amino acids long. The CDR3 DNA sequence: TGCAGCCTCAGGACAGGGCAAGGGACTGAAGCTTTCTTT. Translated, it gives CSLRTGQGTEAFF. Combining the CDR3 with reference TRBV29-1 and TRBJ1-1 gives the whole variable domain SAVISQKPSRDICQRGTSLTIQCQVDSQVTMMFWYRQQPGQSLTLIATANQGSEATYESGFVIDKFPISRPNLTFSTLTVSNMSPEDSSIYLCSLRTGQGTEAFFGQGTRLTVV.

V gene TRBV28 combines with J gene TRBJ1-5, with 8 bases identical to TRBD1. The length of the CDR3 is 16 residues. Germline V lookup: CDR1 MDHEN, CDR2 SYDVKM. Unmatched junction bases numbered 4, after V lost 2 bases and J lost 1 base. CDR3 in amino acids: CASSLAGQGSNQPQHF. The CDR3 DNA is TGTGCCAGCAGTTTAGCCGGACAGGGCAGCAATCAGCCCCAGCATTTT.

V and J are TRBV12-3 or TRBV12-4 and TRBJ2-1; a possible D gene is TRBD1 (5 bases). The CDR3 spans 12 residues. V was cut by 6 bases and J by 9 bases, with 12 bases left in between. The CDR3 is CASRDRQFEQFF. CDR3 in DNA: TGTGCCAGCAGAGATCGACAGTTTGAGCAGTTCTTC.

Here the CDR3 reads CATARDGIVDTQYF. CDR3 nucleotide sequence: TGTGCCACTGCTCGGGACGGAATAGTTGATACGCAGTATTTT. This chain links TRBV24-1 with TRBJ2-3; tentatively, D is TRBD1 or TRBD2 (5 bases each). V lost 10 bases and J lost 6, with 19 bases in between. The CDR3 contains 14 residues. Germline loops: CDR1 KGHDR, CDR2 SFDVKD.

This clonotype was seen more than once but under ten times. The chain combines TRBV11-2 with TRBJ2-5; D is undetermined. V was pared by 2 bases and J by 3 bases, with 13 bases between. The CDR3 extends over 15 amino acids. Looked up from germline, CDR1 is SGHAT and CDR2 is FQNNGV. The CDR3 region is CASSLNGGAKETQYF. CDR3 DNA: TGTGCCAGCAGCTTAAATGGCGGTGCAAAAGAGACCCAGTACTTC.

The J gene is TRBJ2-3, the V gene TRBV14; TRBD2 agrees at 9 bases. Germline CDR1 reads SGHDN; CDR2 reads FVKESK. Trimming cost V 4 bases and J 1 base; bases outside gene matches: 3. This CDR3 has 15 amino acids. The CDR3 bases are TGTGCCAGCAGCCCCGTAGCGGGGGGCACAGATACGCAGTATTTT. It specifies CASSPVAGGTDTQYF.

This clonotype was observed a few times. CDR3 amino acids: CASSHTSRITDTQYF. The CDR3 coding sequence is TGTGCCAGCAGCCATACCAGCCGAATCACAGATACGCAGTATTTT. The chain carries TRBV3-1 and TRBJ2-3, with no clear D. The V and J ends lost 3 bases and 2 bases respectively, with 12 bases between them. The CDR3 consists of 15 residues. Germline-derived CDR1 and CDR2 are LGHDT and YNNKEL (reference sequence).

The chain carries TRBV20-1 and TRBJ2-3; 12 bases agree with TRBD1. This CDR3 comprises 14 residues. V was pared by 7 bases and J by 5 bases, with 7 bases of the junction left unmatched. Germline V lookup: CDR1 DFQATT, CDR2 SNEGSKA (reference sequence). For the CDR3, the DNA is TGCAGTGGCTCCGGGACAGGGGGCATAGATACGCAGTATTTT. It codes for CSGSGTGGIDTQYF.